These 23 T cell receptor beta chains were sequenced from one sample in a study of blood T cell repertoires in COVID-19. Clones were read by immunoSEQ multiplex PCR, and TCRdb kept only the in-frame ones, dropping some. The table lists roughly 250,000 clones, roughly nine tenths of them singletons. Sequencing input: peripheral blood. Receptors were obtained from a woman aged 30 to 39 with COVID-19, enrolled during active disease.

This clone came up once. The chain combines TRBV5-1 with TRBJ2-5, with TRBD2 matching over 11 bases. The ends lost 2 bases at V and 4 bases at J; junction bases unmatched: 4. The CDR3 is 15 amino acids. Germline CDR1 reads SGHRS; CDR2 reads YFSETQ. This CDR3 reads CASSFLAGGPETQYF. The CDR3 nucleotides are TGCGCCAGCAGCTTCCTAGCGGGGGGTCCAGAGACCCAGTACTTC.

The chain is built from TRBV5-5 and TRBJ2-7, with D possibly TRBD1 on 6 matching bases. There are 15 residues in the CDR3. V was shortened by 0 bases and J by 3 bases, with 13 bases between the two germline ends. Germline V gives CDR1 SGHKS, CDR2 YYEKEE (reference sequence). The CDR3 protein is CASSLDPPGDYEQYF. The DNA of the CDR3 is TGTGCCAGCAGCTTGGATCCCCCAGGGGACTACGAGCAGTACTTC.

The rearrangement uses TRBV11-2 and TRBJ2-7; D is unresolved. Trimming shortened V by 4 bases and J by 3 bases, and 4 bases separated the two germline ends. This CDR3 has 11 residues. CDR1 and CDR2 from the germline V gene are SGHAT and FQNNGV. The CDR3 DNA reads TGTGCCAGCAGCTCCCGCTACGAGCAGTACTTC. As protein: CASSSRYEQYF.

This clone was detected only once. The chain recombines TRBV5-8 with TRBJ2-7; tentatively, D is TRBD1 (5 bases). V shed 4 bases and J shed 3 bases, with 11 bases lying between them. Germline assignment: CDR1 SGHTS and CDR2 YDEGEE. This CDR3 has 13 amino acids. The CDR3 sequence: CASSTGQFYEQYF. The CDR3 nucleotides are TGTGCCAGCAGCACAGGACAATTCTACGAGCAGTACTTC.

The chain employs TRBV2 and TRBJ1-2; TRBD1 is a possible D gene (5 bases). The CDR3 has 12 amino acids. CDR1 is SNHLY and CDR2 is FYNNEI in the germline V gene. Deletions cut 8 bases from V and 5 bases from J, with 12 bases between. The CDR3 region is CASGSREYGYTF. CDR3 nucleotide sequence: TGTGCCAGCGGTTCCAGGGAATATGGCTACACCTTC.

This clone was detected a few times. The chain has TRBV4-1 and TRBJ2-1, with TRBD2 matching 7 bases. Germline-derived CDR1 and CDR2 are MGHRA and YSYEKL. Trimming cost V 2 bases and J 9 bases; bases outside gene matches: 13. The CDR3 extends over 16 amino acids. The CDR3 nucleotides are TGCGCCAGCAGCCAAACAATGCGGGGCTCGGGGGGTGAGCAGTTCTTC. Translated, it gives CASSQTMRGSGGEQFF.

The J gene is TRBJ1-4, the V gene TRBV19; TRBD1 agrees at 7 bases. CDR3 length: 16 residues. Per germline, CDR1 LNHDA and CDR2 SQIVND (reference sequence). The V segment lost 4 bases and the J segment 8 bases; nucleotides outside the gene matches: 13. The CDR3 DNA sequence: TGTGCCAGTAGTAACCCATCCCACAGGGGTTGGGAAAAACTGTTTTTT. This gives the protein CASSNPSHRGWEKLFF.

This clone was recorded a few times. This chain connects TRBV6-1 to TRBJ1-1; D is unclear. CDR3 size: 14 residues. V gave up 2 bases and J gave up 0 bases, with 7 bases separating them. The V gene's germline CDR1 is MNHNS and CDR2 SASEGT. The CDR3 spells CASSERVLNTEAFF. CDR3 in DNA: TGTGCCAGCAGTGAACGAGTGTTGAACACTGAAGCTTTCTTT.

V is TRBV3-1 (or the pseudogene TRBV3-2) and J is TRBJ2-5, with D perhaps TRBD2 (6 bases). V was cut by 2 bases and J by 5 bases, with 12 bases left in between. In germline, CDR1 is LGHDT, CDR2 YNNKEL (reference sequence). The CDR3 sequence is 14 residues long. CDR3 sequence (DNA): TGTGCCAGCAGCCAACGGGGGACGAGGGAGACCCAGTACTTC. It is translated as CASSQRGTRETQYF.

The rearrangement links TRBV30 to TRBJ2-2; TRBD1 matches 7 bases. The CDR3 is 15 amino acids. J lost 4 bases, V lost 5 bases, and 10 bases had no gene match. CDR1 is GTSNPN, CDR2 SVGIG, per germline (reference sequence). The CDR3 DNA is TGTGCCTGGGACCCGACAGGGTACGGCACCGGGGAGCTGTTTTTT. This translates into CAWDPTGYGTGELFF.

The V call is TRBV7-8, the J call TRBJ1-1, with D tentatively TRBD1 (5 bases). Deletions cut 8 bases from V and 8 bases from J, with 24 bases between. CDR1 and CDR2 from the germline V gene are SGHVS and FQNEAQ. This CDR3 region has 15 residues. The CDR3 loop reads CASSWGGASGGEAFF. DNA for the CDR3: TGTGCCAGCTCCTGGGGAGGGGCCAGCGGCGGGGAAGCTTTCTTT. Supplemented by reference TRBV7-8 and TRBJ1-1, the full variable domain reads GAGVSQSPRYKVAKRGQDVALRCDPISGHVSLFWYQQALGQGPEFLTYFQNEAQLDKSGLPSDRFFAERPEGSVSTLKIQRTQQEDSAVYLCASSWGGASGGEAFFGQGTRLTVV.

The chain combines TRBV9 with TRBJ1-2; 7 bases align to TRBD1. CDR1 and CDR2 (germline): SGDLS, YYNGEE. The CDR3 is made up of 13 amino acids. Trimming removed 3 bases from V and 4 bases from J; junction bases left unmatched: 3. The CDR3 loop is CASSEGTVYGYTF. The CDR3 region has the DNA TGTGCCAGCAGCGAAGGGACAGTCTATGGCTACACCTTC.

The chain links TRBV6-5 to TRBJ2-3; 9 positions match TRBD1. From germline, CDR1 is MNHEY and CDR2 SVGAGI. V lost 5 bases and J lost 2; bases outside the gene matches: 5. The CDR3 sequence is 15 residues long. CDR3: CASSPGQGSTDTQYF. The CDR3 DNA sequence: TGTGCCAGCAGTCCCGGACAGGGGTCCACAGATACGCAGTATTTT.

V and J are TRBV24-1 and TRBJ2-3; weak D call: TRBD1 (7 bases). This CDR3 region has 15 residues. V was shortened by 3 bases and J by 3 bases, with 12 bases between the two germline ends. Germline CDR1 reads KGHDR; CDR2 reads SFDVKD. CDR3 protein: CATSDGGTATDTQYF. The CDR3 DNA follows: TGTGCCACCAGTGATGGCGGGACAGCTACAGATACGCAGTATTTT.

The genes are TRBV5-1 and TRBJ2-1; TRBD2 matches 10 bases. The CDR3 totals 15 residues. Germline V gene lookup returns CDR1 SGHRS and CDR2 YFSETQ. V shed 4 bases and J 3 bases; nucleotides not matched to a gene: 4. DNA for the CDR3: TGCGCCAGCAGCATGAGCGGGGGGGACTACAATGAGCAGTTCTTC. Encoded protein: CASSMSGGDYNEQFF.

This sequence joins TRBV11-2 and TRBJ1-2; 8 nucleotides line up with TRBD1. The V segment lost 11 bases and the J segment 6 bases; nucleotides outside the gene matches: 5. Germline V gives CDR1 SGHAT, CDR2 FQNNGV. The CDR3 totals 11 residues. This chain's CDR3 is CAPQGAHGYTF. CDR3 sequence (DNA): TGTGCCCCCCAGGGGGCGCATGGCTACACCTTC.

This chain uses TRBV18 with TRBJ2-5, with a possible D match to TRBD1 (7 bases). The ends were cut back, 11 bases at V and 3 bases at J, with 16 bases in the middle. Germline CDR1 reads KGHSH; CDR2 reads LQKENI. This CDR3 spans 13 amino acids. In DNA, the CDR3 is TGTGCCTGGAGGAGGGGGCTTAAAGAGACCCAGTACTTC. Its protein product is CAWRRGLKETQYF.

This clone has just one count. The chain recombines TRBV19 with TRBJ2-3; 11 nucleotides align to TRBD1. With 10 bases clipped from V and 4 bases from J, the junction kept 7 bases outside the gene matches. The germline V gene encodes CDR1 LNHDA and CDR2 SQIVND (reference sequence). This CDR3 region has 14 residues. CDR3: CATSDRGPPDTQYF. Here the CDR3 DNA reads TGTGCCACCTCGGACAGGGGGCCCCCAGATACGCAGTATTTT.

This clone was detected only once. The gene calls are TRBV13 and TRBJ2-1, with 11 bases fitting TRBD1. Trimming at V came to 5 bases and at J to 10 bases, leaving 10 bases not matched to a gene. Germline V gene sequence: CDR1 PRHDT, CDR2 FYEKMQ (reference sequence). The CDR3 length is 15 residues. CDR3 region: CASSRGDRGFREQFF. The CDR3 nucleotides are TGTGCCAGCAGCCGGGGGGACAGGGGGTTTCGCGAGCAGTTCTTC.

This clone has a handful of counts. This sequence joins TRBV11-2 and TRBJ2-3, with 7 bases aligning to TRBD2. CDR1 SGHAT and CDR2 FQNNGV come from the germline V gene. J was trimmed by 1 base and V by 4 bases; bases with no gene match: 5. The CDR3 is 15 amino acids. The CDR3 DNA reads TGTGCCAGCAGCTCATTGACTAGCCGCACAGATACGCAGTATTTT. This gives the protein CASSSLTSRTDTQYF. The entire variable domain, with the rest obtained from reference TRBV11-2 and TRBJ2-3, is as follows: EAGVAQSPRYKIIEKRQSVAFWCNPISGHATLYWYQQILGQGPKLLIQFQNNGVVDDSQLPKDRFSAERLKGVDSTLKIQPAKLEDSAVYLCASSSLTSRTDTQYFGPGTRLTVL.

This sequence joins TRBV5-1 and TRBJ2-1; D not resolved. Germline CDR1 is SGHRS and CDR2 is YFSETQ. The V end lost 0 bases, the J end lost 5 bases, and 6 bases lay between the germline ends. The CDR3 length is 13 residues. The CDR3: CASSLGVDNEQFF. For the CDR3, the DNA is TGCGCCAGCAGCTTGGGAGTCGACAATGAGCAGTTCTTC. Drawing the rest from reference TRBV5-1 and TRBJ2-1, the complete variable domain is KAGVTQTPRYLIKTRGQQVTLSCSPISGHRSVSWYQQTPGQGLQFLFEYFSETQRNKGNFPGRFSGRQFSNSRSEMNVSTLELGDSALYLCASSLGVDNEQFFGPGTRLTVL.

V usage is TRBV5-8 and J usage is TRBJ1-6; D is possibly TRBD1 (5 bases). CDR3 length: 15 residues. The V end lost 2 bases, the J end lost 7 bases, and 13 bases lay between the germline ends. The V gene's germline CDR1 is SGHTS and CDR2 YDEGEE. The CDR3 spells CASSLVRARNSPLHF. CDR3 DNA: TGTGCCAGCAGCTTAGTCAGGGCAAGGAATTCACCCCTCCACTTT.

The chain links TRBV29-1 to TRBJ2-1; 8 nucleotides align to TRBD2. CDR3 length equals 15 residues. CDR1 is SQVTM and CDR2 is ANQGSEA in the germline V gene. Trimming removed 1 base from V and 4 bases from J; junction bases left unmatched: 6. The CDR3 DNA reads as TGCAGCGTTGAAGGCGGGGGGTTAGTATACAATGAGCAGTTCTTC. Its translation: CSVEGGGLVYNEQFF.